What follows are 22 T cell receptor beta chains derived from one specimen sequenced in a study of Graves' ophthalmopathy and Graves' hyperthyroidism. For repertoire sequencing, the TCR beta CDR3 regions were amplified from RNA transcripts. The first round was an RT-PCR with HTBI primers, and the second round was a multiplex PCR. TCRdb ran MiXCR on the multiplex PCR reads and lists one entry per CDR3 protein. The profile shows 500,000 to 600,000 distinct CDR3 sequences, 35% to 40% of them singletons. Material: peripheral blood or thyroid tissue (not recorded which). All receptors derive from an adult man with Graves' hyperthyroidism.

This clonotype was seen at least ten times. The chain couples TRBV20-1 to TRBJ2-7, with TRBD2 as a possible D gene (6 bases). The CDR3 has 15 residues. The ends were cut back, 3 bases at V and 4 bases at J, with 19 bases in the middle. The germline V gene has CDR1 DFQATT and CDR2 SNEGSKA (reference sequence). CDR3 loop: CSASTAGDSTYEQYF. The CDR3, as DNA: TGCAGTGCTAGTACGGCCGGGGACTCTACATACGAGCAGTACTTC.

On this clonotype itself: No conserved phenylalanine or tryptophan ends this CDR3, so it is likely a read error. The CDR3 DNA sequence: TGCAGCGCTATGGACACCCCAAGGAACACTGAAGCTTTCCTT. It specifies CSAMDTPRNTEAFL. V and J are TRBV29-1 and TRBJ1-1, with a tentative D call TRBD1 (5 bases). Germline V gene sequence: CDR1 SQVTM, CDR2 ANQGSEA. The CDR3 runs 14 residues. V was clipped by 7 bases and J by 1 base, with 16 bases between them.

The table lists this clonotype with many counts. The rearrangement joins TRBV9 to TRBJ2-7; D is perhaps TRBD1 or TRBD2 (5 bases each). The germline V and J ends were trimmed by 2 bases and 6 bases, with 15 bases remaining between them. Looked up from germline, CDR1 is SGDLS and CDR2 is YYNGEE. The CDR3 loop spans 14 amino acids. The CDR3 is CASSVDSGLAEQYF. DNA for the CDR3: TGTGCCAGCAGCGTGGACTCAGGGTTGGCCGAGCAGTACTTC.

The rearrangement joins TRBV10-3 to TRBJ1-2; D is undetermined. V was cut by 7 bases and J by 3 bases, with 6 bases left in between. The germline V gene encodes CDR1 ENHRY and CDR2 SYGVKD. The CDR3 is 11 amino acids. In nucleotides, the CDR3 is TGTGCCATCAATACGGACTATGGCTACACCTTC. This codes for CAINTDYGYTF.

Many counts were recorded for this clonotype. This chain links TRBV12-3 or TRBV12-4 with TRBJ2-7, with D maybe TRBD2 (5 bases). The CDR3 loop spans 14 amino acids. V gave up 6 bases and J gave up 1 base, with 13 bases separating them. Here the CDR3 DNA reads TGTGCCAGCAGCCTTAGCGTTGGGTCCTACGAGCAGTACTTC. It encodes CASSLSVGSYEQYF.

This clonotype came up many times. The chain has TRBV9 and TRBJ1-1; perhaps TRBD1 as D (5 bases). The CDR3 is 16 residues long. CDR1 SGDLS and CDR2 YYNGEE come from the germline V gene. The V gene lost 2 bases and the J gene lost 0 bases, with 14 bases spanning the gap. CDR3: CASSVGLGDMNTEAFF. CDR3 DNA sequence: TGTGCCAGCAGCGTGGGACTGGGCGATATGAACACTGAAGCTTTCTTT.

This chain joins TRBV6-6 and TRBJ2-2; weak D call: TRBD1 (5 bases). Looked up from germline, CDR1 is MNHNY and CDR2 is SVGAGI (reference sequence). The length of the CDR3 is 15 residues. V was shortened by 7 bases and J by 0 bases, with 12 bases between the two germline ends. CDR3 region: CASTRTNSNTGELFF. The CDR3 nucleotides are TGTGCCAGCACCCGGACAAACTCGAACACCGGGGAGCTGTTTTTT.

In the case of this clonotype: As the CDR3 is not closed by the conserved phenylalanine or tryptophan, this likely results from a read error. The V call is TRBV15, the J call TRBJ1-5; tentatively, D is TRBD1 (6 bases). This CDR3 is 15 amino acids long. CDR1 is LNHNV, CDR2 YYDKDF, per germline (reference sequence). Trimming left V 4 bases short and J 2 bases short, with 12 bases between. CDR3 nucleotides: TGTGCCACCAGCATAAACAGGGCGGGCAATCAGCCCCAGCATCTT. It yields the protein CATSINRAGNQPQHL.

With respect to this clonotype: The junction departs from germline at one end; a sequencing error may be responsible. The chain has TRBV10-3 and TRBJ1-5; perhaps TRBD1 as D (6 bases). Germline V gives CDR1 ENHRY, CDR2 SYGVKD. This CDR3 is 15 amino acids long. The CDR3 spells CAIREFRTVNLPQHF. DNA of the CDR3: TGTGCCATCAGGGAGTTCCGGACAGTGAATCTGCCCCAGCATTTT.

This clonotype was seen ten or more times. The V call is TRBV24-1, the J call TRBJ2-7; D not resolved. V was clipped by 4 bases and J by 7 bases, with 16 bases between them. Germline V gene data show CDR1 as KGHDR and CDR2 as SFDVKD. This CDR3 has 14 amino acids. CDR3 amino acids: CATSDPDWGREQYF. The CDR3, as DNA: TGTGCCACCAGTGACCCTGACTGGGGTAGGGAGCAGTACTTC.

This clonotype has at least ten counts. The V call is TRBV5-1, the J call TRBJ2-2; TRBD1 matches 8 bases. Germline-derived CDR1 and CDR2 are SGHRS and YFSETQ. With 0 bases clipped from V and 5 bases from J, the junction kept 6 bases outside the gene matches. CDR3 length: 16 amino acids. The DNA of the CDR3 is TGCGCCAGCAGCTTGGATGGACAGGGCAAGACCGGGGAGCTGTTTTTT. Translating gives CASSLDGQGKTGELFF.

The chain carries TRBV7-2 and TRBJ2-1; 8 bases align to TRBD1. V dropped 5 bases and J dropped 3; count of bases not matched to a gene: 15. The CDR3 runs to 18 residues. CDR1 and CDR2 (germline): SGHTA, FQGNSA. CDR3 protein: CASSPPPKTGVNYNEQFF. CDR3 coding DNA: TGTGCCAGCAGCCCCCCACCAAAGACAGGGGTGAACTACAATGAGCAGTTCTTC.

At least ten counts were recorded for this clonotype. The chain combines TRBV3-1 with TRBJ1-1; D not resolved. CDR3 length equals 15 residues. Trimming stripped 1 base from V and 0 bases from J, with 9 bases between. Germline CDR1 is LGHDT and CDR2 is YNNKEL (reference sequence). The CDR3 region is CASSQVGQVNTEAFF. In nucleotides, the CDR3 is TGTGCCAGCAGCCAAGTAGGTCAGGTGAACACTGAAGCTTTCTTT. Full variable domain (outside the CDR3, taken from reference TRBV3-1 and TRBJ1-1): DTAVSQTPKYLVTQMGNDKSIKCEQNLGHDTMYWYKQDSKKFLKIMFSYNNKELIINETVPNRFSPKSPDKAHLNLHINSLELGDSAVYFCASSQVGQVNTEAFFGQGTRLTVV.

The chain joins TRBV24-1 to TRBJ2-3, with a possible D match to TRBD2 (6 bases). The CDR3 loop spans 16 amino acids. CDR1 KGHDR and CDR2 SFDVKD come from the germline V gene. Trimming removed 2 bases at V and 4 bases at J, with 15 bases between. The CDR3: CATSDSRPSGADTQYF. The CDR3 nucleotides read TGTGCCACCAGTGATTCCCGTCCCTCGGGGGCAGATACGCAGTATTTT.

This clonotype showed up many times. The CDR3 protein is CATSDLDNGSGYTF. The CDR3 nucleotides read TGTGCCACCAGTGACCTCGATAATGGATCTGGCTACACCTTC. The chain joins TRBV24-1 to TRBJ1-2, with D unresolved. Germline loops: CDR1 KGHDR, CDR2 SFDVKD. The CDR3 loop spans 14 amino acids. V was cut by 4 bases and J by 7 bases, with 15 bases left in between.

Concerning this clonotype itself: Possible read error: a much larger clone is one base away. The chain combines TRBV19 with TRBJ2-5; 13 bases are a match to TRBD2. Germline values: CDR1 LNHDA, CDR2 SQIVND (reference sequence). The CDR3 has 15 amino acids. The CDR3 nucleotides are TGTGCCAGTAGTTCCTCTGGACTAGCGGGGGAGACCCAGTGCTTC. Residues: CASSSSGLAGETQCF.

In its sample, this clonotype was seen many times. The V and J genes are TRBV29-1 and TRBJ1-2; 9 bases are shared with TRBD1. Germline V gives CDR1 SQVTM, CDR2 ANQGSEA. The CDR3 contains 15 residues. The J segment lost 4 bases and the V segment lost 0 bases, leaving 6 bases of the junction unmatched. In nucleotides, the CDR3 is TGCAGCGTTGAAGATCCGGGACAGGGTGTCTATGGCTACACCTTC. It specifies CSVEDPGQGVYGYTF.

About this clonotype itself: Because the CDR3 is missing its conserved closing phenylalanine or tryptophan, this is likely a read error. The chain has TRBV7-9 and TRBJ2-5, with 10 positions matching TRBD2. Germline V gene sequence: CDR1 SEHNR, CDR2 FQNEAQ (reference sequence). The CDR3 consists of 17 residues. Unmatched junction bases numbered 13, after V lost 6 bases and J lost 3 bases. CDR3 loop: CASRPTLGTSAKETQYL. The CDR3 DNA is TGTGCCAGCAGACCCACCCTCGGGACTAGCGCAAAAGAGACCCAGTACCTC.

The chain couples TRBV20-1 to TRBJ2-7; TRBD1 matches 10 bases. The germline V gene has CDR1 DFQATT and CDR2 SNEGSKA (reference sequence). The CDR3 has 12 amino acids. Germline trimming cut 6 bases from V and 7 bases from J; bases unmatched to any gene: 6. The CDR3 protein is CSASDRGTEQYF. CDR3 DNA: TGCAGTGCCTCGGACAGGGGGACTGAGCAGTACTTC.

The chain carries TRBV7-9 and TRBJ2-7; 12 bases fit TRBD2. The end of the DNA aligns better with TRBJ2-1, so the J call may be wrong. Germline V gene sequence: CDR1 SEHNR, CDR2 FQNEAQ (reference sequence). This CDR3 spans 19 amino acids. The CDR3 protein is CASSLGGLAGGPRGNEQFF. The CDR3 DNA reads TGTGCCAGCAGCTTAGGAGGCCTAGCGGGAGGGCCTAGGGGCAATGAGCAGTTCTTC.

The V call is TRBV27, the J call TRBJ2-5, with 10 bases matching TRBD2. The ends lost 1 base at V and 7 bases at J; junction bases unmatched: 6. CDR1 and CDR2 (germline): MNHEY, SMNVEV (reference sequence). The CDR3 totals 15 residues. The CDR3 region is CASSLLLAGRGTQYF. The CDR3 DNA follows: TGTGCCAGCAGTTTATTACTAGCGGGACGTGGGACCCAGTACTTC.

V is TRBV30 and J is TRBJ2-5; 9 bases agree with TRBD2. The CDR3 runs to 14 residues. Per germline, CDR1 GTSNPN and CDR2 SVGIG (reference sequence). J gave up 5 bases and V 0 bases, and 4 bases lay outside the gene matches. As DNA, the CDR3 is TGTGCCTGGAGTGTAAAGCGGGAGGTGGAGACCCAGTACTTC. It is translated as CAWSVKREVETQYF.